The T cell receptor beta chain described here comes from a study of blood T cell repertoires in COVID-19. Study details: Donors in the United States, Italy and Spain gave samples during acute or convalescent COVID-19. In each case, the material was cDNA or gDNA derived from T cells, B-cell-depleted T cells, or PBMCs.

CDR3 length: 13 amino acids. Germline loops: CDR1 MRHNA, CDR2 SNTAGT. After removal of 6 bases from V and 5 bases from J, the junction contained 4 bases not matched to a gene. In the study's own analysis: Reference gene primer amplification yielded estimated nucleated cell counts. Clones were read by immunoSEQ multiplex PCR, and TCRdb kept only the in-frame ones, dropping some. The V and J calls and clone size come from that table; D and trimming were worked out from the DNA. The table includes 70,000 to 100,000 clones, 90% to 95% detected once. Sequences were obtained from peripheral blood. The TCR was taken from a man between 60 and 75 years old with acute or convalescent COVID-19. The chain recombines TRBV6-4 with TRBJ2-3; 8 bases align to TRBD1. This CDR3 reads CASSPQGGDTQYF. Here the CDR3 DNA reads TGTGCCAGCAGCCCACAGGGGGGAGATACGCAGTATTTT.